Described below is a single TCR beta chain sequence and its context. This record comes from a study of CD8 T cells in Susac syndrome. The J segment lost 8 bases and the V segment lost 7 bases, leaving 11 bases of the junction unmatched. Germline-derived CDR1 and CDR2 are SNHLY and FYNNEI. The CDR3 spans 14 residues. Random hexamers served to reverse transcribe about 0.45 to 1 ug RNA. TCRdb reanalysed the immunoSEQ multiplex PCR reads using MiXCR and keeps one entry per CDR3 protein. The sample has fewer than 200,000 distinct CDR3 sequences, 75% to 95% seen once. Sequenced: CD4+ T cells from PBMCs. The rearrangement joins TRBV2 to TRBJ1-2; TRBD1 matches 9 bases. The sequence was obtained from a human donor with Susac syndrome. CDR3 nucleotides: TGTGCCAGCATTCCCGAGACAGGGGGTCACGGCTACACCTTC. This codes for CASIPETGGHGYTF.